One sample yielded the 16 T cell receptor beta chains listed below, sequenced in a study of blood T cell repertoires in COVID-19 (dated by TCRdb to about 2020). The receptor library was made with the immunoSEQ multiplex PCR assay. Here the immuneACCESS table is served through TCRdb, limited to in-frame sequences with V and J called. Missing clones are a known gap in these copies; in checked studies unresolved V genes cover under half, and the rest lacks a known reason. This sample comprises about 130,000 clones, roughly 83% of them detected only once. Around 5% of the sample belongs to the ten largest clones. Sequencing was done on a sample of peripheral blood. Receptors originate from a woman between 65 and 79 years old with COVID-19, enrolled during active disease.

The rearrangement joins TRBV24-1 to TRBJ2-3; 10 bases are shared with TRBD2. V lost 3 bases and J lost 5; bases outside the gene matches: 4. CDR1 is KGHDR, CDR2 SFDVKD, per germline. This CDR3 has 15 residues. The CDR3 coding sequence is TGTGCCACCAGTGATATAGCGGGGGGTGTAGATACGCAGTATTTT. It yields the protein CATSDIAGGVDTQYF.

The rearrangement uses TRBV3-1 (or the pseudogene TRBV3-2) and TRBJ1-3; D call uncertain. The CDR3 loop spans 16 amino acids. V gave up 1 base and J gave up 3 bases, with 13 bases separating them. Per germline, CDR1 LGHDT and CDR2 YNNKEL (reference sequence). CDR3 amino acids: CASSQVPVGSGNTIYF. The CDR3 nucleotides read TGTGCCAGCAGCCAAGTACCAGTGGGGAGTGGAAACACCATATATTTT.

CDR3 DNA: TGTGCCAGCAGCCCAGGACAGGGGCTATACAATGAGCAGTTCTTC. Amino acid sequence: CASSPGQGLYNEQFF. The chain has TRBV9 and TRBJ2-1; TRBD1 aligns across 9 bases. After removal of 4 bases from V and 4 bases from J, the junction contained 6 bases not matched to a gene. Germline lookup yields CDR1 SGDLS and CDR2 YYNGEE. The CDR3 consists of 15 residues.

This clone appeared a few times. The rearrangement joins TRBV15 to TRBJ1-5; D is uncertain. Germline V gives CDR1 LNHNV, CDR2 YYDKDF (reference sequence). V was cut by 0 bases and J by 6 bases, with 12 bases left in between. The CDR3 runs 15 residues. The DNA for the CDR3 is TGTGCCACCAGCAGAGATCGAGGGATGGGTCAGCCCCAGCATTTT. It specifies CATSRDRGMGQPQHF.

This chain links TRBV5-1 with TRBJ2-3; weak D call: TRBD2 (6 bases). Between the trimmed V and J ends, which lost 0 bases and 4 bases, there was a span of 12 bases. Germline CDR1 is SGHRS and CDR2 is YFSETQ. The CDR3 contains 15 residues. Here the CDR3 DNA reads TGCGCCAGCAGCTTGGAGGGGAGGAGTTCAGATACGCAGTATTTT. Translating gives CASSLEGRSSDTQYF.

This clone was observed a handful of times. V and J are TRBV5-8 and TRBJ1-6; the D is unclear. Germline lookup yields CDR1 SGHTS and CDR2 YDEGEE. Trimming removed 0 bases from V and 0 bases from J, with 10 bases in between. The CDR3 has 17 residues. The CDR3 sequence is CASSLVFGSSYNSPLHF. In DNA, the CDR3 is TGTGCCAGCAGCTTGGTTTTCGGGAGCTCCTATAATTCACCCCTCCACTTT.

The gene calls are TRBV5-1 and TRBJ2-3; D gene unclear. The germline V gene has CDR1 SGHRS and CDR2 YFSETQ. Trimming shortened V by 3 bases and J by 2 bases, and 4 bases separated the two germline ends. The CDR3 covers 12 residues. The CDR3: CASSSNTDTQYF. The CDR3, as DNA: TGCGCCAGCAGCTCTAACACAGATACGCAGTATTTT.

This clone was seen more than once but under ten times. The J gene is TRBJ2-7, the V gene TRBV7-3; the match to TRBD2 covers 11 bases. Trimming at V came to 5 bases and at J to 6 bases, leaving 3 bases not matched to a gene. Germline assignment: CDR1 SGHTA and CDR2 FQGTGA. The CDR3 totals 13 residues. The CDR3 loop reads CASSGGTSGEQYF. The DNA of the CDR3 is TGTGCCAGCAGCGGCGGGACTAGCGGCGAGCAGTACTTC.

The chain employs TRBV19 and TRBJ2-4; 8 nucleotides match TRBD1. The V and J ends lost 6 bases and 5 bases, in that order; junction bases with no gene match: 6. Germline-derived CDR1 and CDR2 are LNHDA and SQIVND (reference sequence). The CDR3 has 14 amino acids. CDR3 nucleotide sequence: TGTGCCAGTAGACGGCAGGGGGCGCAAAACATTCAGTACTTC. Translating gives CASRRQGAQNIQYF. Complete variable domain (other parts from reference TRBV19 and TRBJ2-4): DGGITQSPKYLFRKEGQNVTLSCEQNLNHDAMYWYRQDPGQGLRLIYYSQIVNDFQKGDIAEGYSVSREKKESFPLTVTSAQKNPTAFYLCASRRQGAQNIQYFGAGTRLSVL.

This clone was detected only a few times. The rearrangement joins TRBV21-1 to TRBJ1-3; the D segment call TRBD1 is taken from the table without a DNA check. TRBV21-1 is deemed a pseudogene. The CDR3 runs to 16 residues. The CDR3: CASSKGQGKSGNTIYF. In nucleotides, the CDR3 is TGTGCCAGCAGCAAAGGGCAGGGGAAATCTGGAAACACCATATATTTT.

The V and J genes are TRBV10-3 and TRBJ1-2; TRBD1 matches at 9 bases. The CDR3 runs to 15 residues. V lost 6 bases, J lost 3 bases, and 8 bases stayed unmatched. Per germline, CDR1 ENHRY and CDR2 SYGVKD. The CDR3 nucleotides are TGTGCCATCAGGCGTACAGGGGGCGCCGACTATGGCTACACCTTC. It is translated as CAIRRTGGADYGYTF.

This chain joins TRBV6-5 and TRBJ1-5, with TRBD1 as a possible D gene (5 bases). The V end lost 6 bases, the J end lost 0 bases, and 12 bases lay between the germline ends. The germline CDR1 and CDR2 sequences are MNHEY and SVGAGI. The CDR3 has 15 amino acids. The chain's CDR3 is CASRRSRVSNQPQHF. The CDR3, as DNA: TGTGCCAGCAGGCGCTCCAGGGTTAGCAATCAGCCCCAGCATTTT.

The V call is TRBV9, the J call TRBJ2-7, with D possibly TRBD1 on 6 matching bases. The CDR3 spans 15 residues. V was clipped by 0 bases and J by 1 base, with 11 bases between them. Germline V gene sequence: CDR1 SGDLS, CDR2 YYNGEE. The CDR3 here is CASSVAPDSSYEQYF. Written as DNA, the CDR3 is TGTGCCAGCAGCGTAGCTCCGGACAGTTCCTACGAGCAGTACTTC. The complete variable domain, with remaining parts taken from reference TRBV9 and TRBJ2-7, reads DSGVTQTPKHLITATGQRVTLRCSPRSGDLSVYWYQQSLDQGLQFLIQYYNGEERAKGNILERFSAQQFPDLHSELNLSSLELGDSALYFCASSVAPDSSYEQYFGPGTRLTVT.

This chain links TRBV4-2 with TRBJ2-3; 7 nucleotides agree with TRBD2. This CDR3 comprises 16 residues. Trimming took 5 bases from V and 4 from J; bases not matched to a gene: 12. The germline CDR1 and CDR2 sequences are LGHNA and YNFKEQ. In DNA form, the CDR3 reads TGTGCCAGCAGCGCAACCGGAGCGGGGATGTCAGATACGCAGTATTTT. Protein sequence: CASSATGAGMSDTQYF.

The CDR3 region has the DNA TGTGCCAGCTCGCAGATGGGACTACCTGAGCAGTTCTTC. It yields the protein CASSQMGLPEQFF. This sequence joins TRBV18 and TRBJ2-1; 7 nucleotides line up with TRBD2. Germline-derived CDR1 and CDR2 are KGHSH and LQKENI. With V trimmed by 6 bases and J by 9 bases, 8 bases remained unmatched. There are 13 residues in the CDR3.

The CDR3 coding sequence is TGTGCCAGCAGTCAGGGTCATACAGATACGCAGTATTTT. Amino acid sequence: CASSQGHTDTQYF. The chain joins TRBV6-4 to TRBJ2-3, with TRBD1 as a possible D gene (5 bases). Per germline, CDR1 MRHNA and CDR2 SNTAGT. Trimming removed 5 bases from V and 3 bases from J, with 9 bases in between. The CDR3 extends over 13 amino acids.